Shown below are 5 T cell receptor beta chains from a single sample sequenced in a study of shared T cell receptors in the human thymus. The table came from immunoSEQ multiplex PCR; TCRdb's copy has only in-frame clones and leaves some out. The sample includes about 660,000 clones, approximately 89% seen only once; the top ten take 0.0094%. Separately, the same data were catalogued under a study of human thymus T cells.

The sequenced material came from thymocytes. The origin of the receptors is a boy under two years old with a congenital heart defect.

The rearrangement joins TRBV27 to TRBJ2-2; 7 nucleotides align to TRBD2. The CDR3 sequence is 15 residues long. V was clipped by 6 bases and J by 0 bases; unmatched bases: 4. Germline CDR1 is MNHEY and CDR2 is SMNVEV (reference sequence). The CDR3 coding sequence is TGTGCCAGCAGGGCGGGAGCCCCGAACACCGGGGAGCTGTTTTTT. Translating it yields CASRAGAPNTGELFF.

This clone occurred once. The V gene is TRBV28, the J gene TRBJ1-6; D remains unclear. CDR3 length equals 18 residues. Germline V lookup: CDR1 MDHEN, CDR2 SYDVKM. Trimming shortened V by 1 base and J by 0 bases, and 13 bases separated the two germline ends. DNA of the CDR3: TGTGCCAGCAGTTTATTCGGCCGAAGGAGCTCCTATAATTCACCCCTCCACTTT. It codes for CASSLFGRRSSYNSPLHF.

V and J are TRBV7-2 and TRBJ2-1, with D tentatively TRBD2 (6 bases). Trimming stripped 5 bases from V and 4 bases from J, with 15 bases between. The CDR3 is 15 amino acids. CDR1 is SGHTA and CDR2 is FQGNSA in the germline V gene. The CDR3 DNA follows: TGTGCCAGCAGCACAGTGGGGGACTCGTACAATGAGCAGTTCTTC. This translates into CASSTVGDSYNEQFF.

The V and J genes are TRBV6-5 and TRBJ1-3; no clear D gene. The CDR3 consists of 13 residues. CDR1 is MNHEY, CDR2 SVGAGI, per germline. The V end was cut by 11 bases, the J end by 0 bases, with 11 bases between. CDR3 protein: CAAVGSSGNTIYF. In nucleotides, the CDR3 is TGTGCCGCGGTCGGTAGCTCTGGAAACACCATATATTTT.

The V gene is TRBV28, the J gene TRBJ2-3, with 11 positions matching TRBD2. Looked up from germline, CDR1 is MDHEN and CDR2 is SYDVKM. The junction had 8 bases not matched to a gene; V was cut back by 6 bases and J by 3 bases. The CDR3 spans 16 residues. CDR3 nucleotide sequence: TGTGCCAGCAGCTATCTAGCGGGGGGTAAGACAGATACGCAGTATTTT. It is translated as CASSYLAGGKTDTQYF.